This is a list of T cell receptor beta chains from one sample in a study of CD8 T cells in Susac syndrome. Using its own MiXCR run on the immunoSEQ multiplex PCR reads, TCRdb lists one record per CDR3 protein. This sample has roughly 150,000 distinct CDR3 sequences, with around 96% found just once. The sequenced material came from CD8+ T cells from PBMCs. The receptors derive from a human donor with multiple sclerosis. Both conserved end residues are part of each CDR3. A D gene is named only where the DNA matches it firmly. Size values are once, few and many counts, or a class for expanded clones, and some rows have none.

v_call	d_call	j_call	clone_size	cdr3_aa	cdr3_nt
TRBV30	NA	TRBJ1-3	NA	CALWGIENTIYF	TGTGCCCTATGGGGAATCGAAAACACCATATATTTT
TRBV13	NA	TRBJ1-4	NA	CASSSRLDEKLFF	TGTGCCAGCAGCTCTAGACTAGATGAAAAACTGTTTTTT
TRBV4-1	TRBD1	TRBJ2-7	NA	CASSHGTGMFYEQYF	TGCGCCAGCAGCCACGGGACAGGGATGTTCTACGAGCAGTACTTC
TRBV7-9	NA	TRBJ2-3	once	CASSFGRGEDTQYF	TGTGCCAGCAGCTTCGGACGCGGGGAAGATACGCAGTATTTT
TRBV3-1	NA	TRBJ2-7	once	CASRDPYNNEQYF	TGTGCCAGCAGGGACCCCTACAACAACGAGCAGTACTTC
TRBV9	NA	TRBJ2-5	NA	CASSVQARNQETQYF	TGTGCCAGCAGCGTCCAAGCGCGGAACCAAGAGACCCAGTACTTC
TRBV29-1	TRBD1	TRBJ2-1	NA	CSVERTGYEQFF	TGCAGCGTGGAACGGACAGGTTATGAGCAGTTCTTC
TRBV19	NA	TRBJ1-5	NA	CASSIGFSNQPQHF	TGTGCCAGTAGTATTGGATTTAGCAATCAGCCCCAGCATTTT
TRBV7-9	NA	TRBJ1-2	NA	CASSLDWALGGASYGYTF	TGTGCCAGCAGCTTAGATTGGGCGCTCGGGGGGGCGTCTTATGGCTACACCTTC
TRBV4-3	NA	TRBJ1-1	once	CASSQGTELNTEAFF	TGCGCCAGCAGCCAAGGGACGGAGTTGAACACTGAAGCTTTCTTT
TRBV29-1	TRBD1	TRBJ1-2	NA	CSAEQGTNYGYTF	TGCAGCGCCGAACAGGGGACTAACTATGGCTACACCTTC
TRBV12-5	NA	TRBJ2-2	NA	CASGLVREAGELFF	TGTGCTAGTGGTTTGGTAAGGGAAGCCGGGGAGCTGTTTTTT
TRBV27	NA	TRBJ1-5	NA	CASKRGGNQPQHF	TGTGCCAGCAAGAGGGGGGGCAATCAGCCCCAGCATTTT
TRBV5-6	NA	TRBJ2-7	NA	CASSEAGQTYEQYF	TGTGCCAGCAGCGAAGCCGGACAGACCTACGAGCAGTACTTC
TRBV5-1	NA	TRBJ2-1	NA	CASSLKDEQFF	TGCGCCAGCAGCTTAAAGGACGAGCAGTTCTTC
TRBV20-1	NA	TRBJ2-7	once	CSARDRDSLPREQYF	TGCAGTGCTAGAGACCGGGACTCCCTTCCTAGGGAGCAGTACTTC
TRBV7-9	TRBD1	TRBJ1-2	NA	CASSPTGADGYTF	TGTGCCAGCAGCCCCACAGGGGCCGATGGCTACACCTTC
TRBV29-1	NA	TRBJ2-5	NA	CSVGVDRTQYF	TGCAGCGTTGGAGTGGACCGGACCCAGTACTTC
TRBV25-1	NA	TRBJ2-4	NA	CATWAPALNIQYF	TGTGCGACCTGGGCACCCGCTCTAAACATTCAGTACTTC
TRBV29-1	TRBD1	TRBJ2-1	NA	CSVEGTGGYNEQFF	TGCAGCGTTGAGGGGACAGGGGGCTACAATGAGCAGTTCTTC
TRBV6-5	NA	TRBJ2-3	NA	CASSYSEGVTSTDTQYF	TGTGCCAGCAGTTACTCGGAGGGGGTTACTAGCACAGATACGCAGTATTTT
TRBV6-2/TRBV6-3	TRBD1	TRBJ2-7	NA	CASSTGQVEQYF	TGTGCCAGCAGTACTGGACAGGTCGAGCAGTACTTC
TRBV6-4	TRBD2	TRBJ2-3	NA	CASSDEAGGTDTQYF	TGTGCCAGCAGTGACGAGGCGGGGGGCACAGATACGCAGTATTTT
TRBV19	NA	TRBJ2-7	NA	CASNPRGVREQYF	TGTGCCAGTAACCCAAGAGGGGTACGCGAGCAGTACTTC